This TCR beta chain was sequenced during a study of metastatic and nonmetastatic thyroid tumors. Trimming shortened V by 0 bases and J by 4 bases, and 14 bases separated the two germline ends. The CDR3 contains 16 residues. Germline loops: CDR1 LGHDT, CDR2 YNNKEL (reference sequence). No patient had received any treatment before thyroid surgery. TCRdb re-analyzed the PCR reads through MiXCR. This sample carries about 70,000 clones, around 20% of them seen once, and the ten largest clones take roughly 13%. The clonotype comes from a female donor with papillary thyroid cancer or a benign thyroid nodule (not recorded which). Some clones in this sample may be carry-over from other donors' samples. The specimen sequenced was blood. The chain employs TRBV3-1 and TRBJ2-3; the D is unclear. Here the CDR3 reads CASSQEWRASADTQYF. In DNA, the CDR3 is TGTGCCAGCAGCCAAGAGTGGCGAGCGTCGGCAGATACGCAGTATTTT.